This T cell receptor beta chain appears in the sequencing data of a study of shared clonotypes between healthy human individuals (dated by TCRdb to between 2020 and 2021). Some background on the complete study: Two women and three men aged 18 to 49 years were included in the cohort. For each donor, CD4 naive and CD4 memory were each given three plates, CD8 naive was given two plates, and CD8 memory was given one plate. The study deeply sequenced blood TCR repertoires of several healthy adults to estimate repertoire size and the extent of clonotype sharing between individuals. Different laboratories and diverse techniques were used to prepare libraries and sequence TCR repertoires, to increase sequencing depth and limit assay-specific biases. Each donor's leukapheresis produced roughly between roughly 0.85 and 9.5 billion PBMCs.

The full study reports these points: Based on pairwise subsampling, the degree of clonotype sharing among donors was expected to be affected by sequencing depth. About 4.5% of naive CD4, roughly 3.5% of naive CD8, approximately 2% of memory CD4, and 0.4% of memory CD8 clonotypes were shared across a few donors. Compared with non-shared clonotypes, the clonotypes found in all four sorted-subset donors had higher generation probabilities. The genetic and exposure-history diversity represented was limited by the small number of donors. Rarefaction of sorted-subset datasets indicated incomplete sequencing despite the large sequencing depth. Sampling was restricted to blood, and TCR repertoires in tissue are likely to differ from TCR repertoires in blood. Naive subsets generally had larger estimated clonotype richness than memory subsets did.

Healthy HIV-negative adults with no recently reported acute infections or vaccinations were included as donors. All donors were Caucasian adults living in Nashville, Tennessee, USA. CD4+ T cells were enriched by magnetic negative selection; naive cells were then positively selected on CD45RA, and the negative fraction formed the memory subset. After blood collection by leukapheresis, PBMCs were isolated using Ficoll-Histopaque density gradient centrifugation and then cryopreserved in the vapor phase of liquid nitrogen. Analytical flow cytometry was used to check the purity and quantity of every magnetically sorted T cell population. Genomic DNA was isolated from each sorted fraction and quantified by UV absorbance on a Nanodrop 2000c. Remarks on this clone: Its antigen target is currently unknown. Base-call qualities are not available, and no considerably larger clone is one nucleotide away. Distinct nucleotide sequences in the sample also encode this CDR3.

From cysteine to phenylalanine, the CDR3 is 11 amino acids long. Of the read, only the CDR3 DNA is kept; its 33 bases are in frame from base 1. CDR1 and CDR2, looked up from the germline V gene, are MDHEN and SYDVKM. Deletion took 2 bases off V and 8 bases off J, with a span of 6 bases between the germline ends. TCR CDR3 regions were amplified from genomic DNA by multiplex PCR using the deep immunoSEQ assay. Extracted genomic DNA from each cell subset was spread evenly across all wells of several immunoSEQ 96-well plates, with each plate serving as a replicate. Each replicate PCR for sorted subsets received about 180 ng genomic DNA, equal to roughly 30,000 T cell genomes. Purified libraries were measured with a Qubit 3.0 fluorometer, size-checked on a Bioanalyzer 2100, and measured again with the KAPA Library Quantification kit. Each immunoSEQ 96-well plate was sequenced on its own single-read 150-cycle Illumina NextSeq 550 flow cell. Processing in the source paper ran as follows. Because the immunoSEQ output included only junctional sequences and no quality scores, the filtering could not be the same as the filtering used for full-length reads. To assign V/J genes and CDR3, sequences were annotated using PyIR, a Python wrapper for IgBLAST v1.9, with IMGT germline references. Reads were removed for weak V/J assignments (E-value above 1e-6), missing CDR3, stop codons, out-of-frame junctions, or ambiguous translated residues. V3J clonotypes were defined as sequences sharing the same inferred V gene, J gene, and CDR3 amino acid sequence. The percentage overlap between two repertoires was calculated by dividing the number of shared unique clonotypes by the size of the smaller repertoire. Richness of each repertoire was evaluated using RTK rarefaction, the Chao1 estimator, and Recon v2.1 estimates of unobserved clonotypes. For all TCRbeta clonotypes obtained by the gDNA method from several donors, generation probabilities were computed with OLGA. The table comes from immuneACCESS by way of TCRdb, which keeps in-frame sequences with V and J called. Part of the clones is missing from these tables; in studies checked, under half for an unresolved V gene and the rest for unknown reasons. V, J and clone size were drawn from that table, and D and trimming were deduced from the DNA. The sample table records approximately 700,000 clones; 60% to 75% of these occur just once. Around 1.8% of the sample lies in the top ten.

Recombination connected TRBV28 to TRBJ1-2; TRBD1 is a weak D gene call, 5 bases matching. This TCR came from a woman younger than 45 in good health. Sequencing was performed on memory CD4+ T cells sorted from blood. The cell subset or site label, read with the paper, signifies: CD45RA-negative fraction. The nucleotides are TGTGCCAGCAGTTTAAGGGGCGGCTACACCTTC. This is translated as CASSLRGGYTF.